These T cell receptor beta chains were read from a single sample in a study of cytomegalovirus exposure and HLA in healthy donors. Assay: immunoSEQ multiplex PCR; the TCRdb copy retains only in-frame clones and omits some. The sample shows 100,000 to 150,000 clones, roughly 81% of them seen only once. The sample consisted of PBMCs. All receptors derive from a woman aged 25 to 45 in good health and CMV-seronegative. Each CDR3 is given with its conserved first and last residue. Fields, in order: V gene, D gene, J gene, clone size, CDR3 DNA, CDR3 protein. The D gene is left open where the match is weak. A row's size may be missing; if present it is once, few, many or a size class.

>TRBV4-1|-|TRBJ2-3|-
TGCGCCAGCAGCCAAGATCTGGATACGCAGTATTTT
CASSQDLDTQYF
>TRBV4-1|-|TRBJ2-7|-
TGCGCCAGCAGCCAAGCCCCACGCAGCGCCTTCTCCTACGAGCAGTACTTC
CASSQAPRSAFSYEQYF
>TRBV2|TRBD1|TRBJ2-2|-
TGTGCCAGCGGACAGGGTCCCACCGGGGAGCTGTTTTTT
CASGQGPTGELFF
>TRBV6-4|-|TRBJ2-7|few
TGTGCCAGCCATCCTCGGGTATACGAGCAGTACTTC
CASHPRVYEQYF
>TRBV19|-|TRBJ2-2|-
TGTGCCAGCCAACTATGGCGAGCGCCCGGGGAGCTGTTTTTT
CASQLWRAPGELFF
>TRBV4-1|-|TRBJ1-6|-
TGCGCCAGCAGCCAAGAGGAGGGGCAGGTGAATTCACCCCTCCACTTT
CASSQEEGQVNSPLHF
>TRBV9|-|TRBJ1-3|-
TGTGCCAGCAGCCCCTCACAGGGAGCTGGAAACACCATATATTTT
CASSPSQGAGNTIYF
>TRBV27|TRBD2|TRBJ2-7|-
TGTGCCAGCAGTTTATTTGCGGGAGGGCCGGGGGGCGAGCAGTACTTC
CASSLFAGGPGGEQYF
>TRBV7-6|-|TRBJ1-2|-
TGTGCCAGCGGACAAGAATGGGGTCATGGCTACACCTTC
CASGQEWGHGYTF
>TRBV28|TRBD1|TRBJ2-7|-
TGTGCCAGCAGTCCTCCGACAGGGATGTACGAGCAGTACTTC
CASSPPTGMYEQYF
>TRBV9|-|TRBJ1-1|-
TGTGCCAGCAGCGTAGTGGCAGGGATGAACACCGAAGCTTTCTTT
CASSVVAGMNTEAFF
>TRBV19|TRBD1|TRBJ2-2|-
TGTGCCACGAAACAGGGGGCGAACACCGGGGAGCTGTTTTTT
CATKQGANTGELFF
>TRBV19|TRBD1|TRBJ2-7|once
TGTGCCAGTAGTATCCAGGGGGTAGGTTCTCCCGAGCAGTACTTC
CASSIQGVGSPEQYF